These 24 T cell receptor beta chains share one sample of origin, sequenced in a study of blood T cells in healthy people across ages. PCR was performed a second time for 7 to 11 cycles using a sample-barcoded 5' primer and a J-beta primer mix. TCRdb passed the 5' RACE reads through MiXCR, listing each CDR3 protein once. The sample consists of about 570,000 distinct CDR3 sequences, 27% of them appearing once. Sequencing was done on a sample of blood. Receptors were obtained from a woman aged 70 to 79 in good health.

This clonotype has just a few counts. V and J are TRBV24-1 and TRBJ2-1; 7 bases match TRBD2. This CDR3 has 13 residues. The junction had 6 bases not matched to a gene; V was cut back by 5 bases and J by 9 bases. The germline gives CDR1 KGHDR, CDR2 SFDVKD. The CDR3 nucleotides are TGTGCCACCAGTGGGACTAGATCGTTTGAGCAGTTCTTC. Translating it yields CATSGTRSFEQFF.

The V and J genes are TRBV12-3 or TRBV12-4 and TRBJ1-2; no firm D call. The V gene lost 3 bases and the J gene lost 8 bases, with 10 bases spanning the gap. The CDR3 is 12 amino acids. In DNA, the CDR3 is TGTGCCAGCAGTTTTTATGGGAGAGGCTACACCTTC. It translates to CASSFYGRGYTF.

This clonotype was seen more than once but under ten times. The chain links TRBV20-1 to TRBJ2-2, with 12 bases identical to TRBD1. The germline V gene has CDR1 DFQATT and CDR2 SNEGSKA (reference sequence). Unmatched junction bases numbered 7, after V lost 5 bases and J lost 3 bases. CDR3 size: 16 residues. DNA for the CDR3: TGCAGTGCTTGGGACGGGACAGGGGGCTACACCGGGGAGCTGTTTTTT. Translating it yields CSAWDGTGGYTGELFF.

The sample holds one count of this clonotype. The chain uses TRBV6-5 and TRBJ1-1; unclear D gene. The germline V gene has CDR1 MNHEY and CDR2 SVGAGI. V was trimmed by 0 bases and J by 11 bases, leaving 16 bases between them. This CDR3 has 14 amino acids. This chain's CDR3 is CASSYSSPGYFAFF. CDR3 coding DNA: TGTGCCAGCAGTTACTCGAGCCCGGGGTATTTTGCTTTCTTT.

This clonotype occurred a few times. This chain uses TRBV12-3 or TRBV12-4 with TRBJ2-7; 9 bases line up with TRBD1. J lost 3 bases, V lost 8 bases, and 14 bases had no gene match. The CDR3 has 16 amino acids. CDR3 DNA: TGTGCCAGCGGGCCGACCGACAGGGGGTCGCGCTACGAGCAGTACTTC. Its protein is CASGPTDRGSRYEQYF.

This chain connects TRBV5-1 to TRBJ2-5; 8 bases match TRBD1. TRBJ2-7 matches the DNA end more closely, so the J call is doubtful. CDR1 and CDR2 (germline): SGHRS, YFSETQ. The CDR3 extends over 13 amino acids. CDR3 coding DNA: TGCGCCAGCAGCCCAGGGGGCTTCCACGAGCAGTACTTC. This translates into CASSPGGFHEQYF.

The V gene is TRBV18, the J gene TRBJ2-6; D call uncertain. The CDR3 is 15 residues long. The V end lost 0 bases, the J end lost 0 bases, and 3 bases lay between the germline ends. Germline V gene data show CDR1 as KGHSH and CDR2 as LQKENI. CDR3 nucleotides: TGTGCCAGCTCACCACCTAGCTCTGGGGCCAACGTCCTGACTTTC. It specifies CASSPPSSGANVLTF.

This clonotype appeared a few times. This rearrangement joins TRBV5-6 to TRBJ2-5; 7 nucleotides match TRBD2. Germline V gives CDR1 SGHDT, CDR2 YYEEEE. This CDR3 has 16 residues. The trim removed 1 base at V and 0 bases at J, leaving 6 bases unmatched. The CDR3 DNA sequence: TGTGCCAGCAGCTTGTACAGCGGGGCGTACCAAGAGACCCAGTACTTC. It codes for CASSLYSGAYQETQYF.

The V gene is TRBV7-2, the J gene TRBJ1-3, with D possibly being TRBD1 (6 bases). There are 16 residues in the CDR3. Trimming removed 3 bases at V and 3 bases at J, with 15 bases between. CDR1 SGHTA and CDR2 FQGNSA come from the germline V gene. CDR3 nucleotides: TGTGCCAGCAGCTTTTCCACAGGGTATAGTGGAAACACCATATATTTT. It is translated as CASSFSTGYSGNTIYF.

This clonotype was found many times. CDR3: CASSENRGGRSGDQYF. Written as DNA, the CDR3 is TGTGCCAGCAGTGAGAACCGGGGGGGACGGTCGGGGGACCAGTACTTC. The chain has TRBV2 and TRBJ2-5; 8 bases line up with TRBD2. The CDR3 extends over 16 amino acids. Trimming at V came to 3 bases and at J to 10 bases, leaving 16 bases not matched to a gene. Germline V gives CDR1 SNHLY, CDR2 FYNNEI. The full variable domain, in which reference TRBV2 and TRBJ2-5 provide the parts outside the CDR3, is EPEVTQTPSHQVTQMGQEVILRCVPISNHLYFYWYRQILGQKVEFLVSFYNNEISEKSEIFDDQFSVERPDGSNFTLKIRSTKLEDSAMYFCASSENRGGRSGDQYFGPGTRLLVL.

This clonotype was recorded a few times. This chain uses TRBV6-2 or TRBV6-3 with TRBJ1-5; D not certain. Germline lookup yields CDR1 MNHEY and CDR2 SVGEGT. Trimming shortened V by 6 bases and J by 4 bases, and 10 bases separated the two germline ends. The CDR3 contains 13 residues. The CDR3 DNA sequence: TGTGCCAGCAGAGGAGTACCTAATCAGCCCCAGCATTTT. The encoded protein is CASRGVPNQPQHF.

This clonotype was seen repeatedly, ten times or more. The rearrangement uses TRBV20-1 and TRBJ2-3; D is undetermined. The ends were cut back, 0 bases at V and 1 base at J, with 8 bases in the middle. Looked up from germline, CDR1 is DFQATT and CDR2 is SNEGSKA (reference sequence). This CDR3 has 14 residues. CDR3 DNA: TGCAGTGCTAGAGACAGTCTTCGCACAGATACGCAGTATTTT. Amino acid sequence: CSARDSLRTDTQYF.

This clonotype turned up a few times. The J gene is TRBJ1-4, the V gene TRBV2; D is unresolved. The CDR3 length is 12 residues. Looked up from germline, CDR1 is SNHLY and CDR2 is FYNNEI. Trimming stripped 6 bases from V and 7 bases from J, with 9 bases between. The CDR3 nucleotides are TGTGCCAGCAGACAACACAGTGAAAAACTGTTTTTT. Translated: CASRQHSEKLFF.

This chain joins TRBV7-3 and TRBJ2-5; 8 nucleotides line up with TRBD2. The CDR3 covers 17 residues. Germline V lookup: CDR1 SGHTA, CDR2 FQGTGA. The V segment lost 1 base and the J segment 5 bases; nucleotides outside the gene matches: 12. In DNA form, the CDR3 reads TGTGCCAGCAGCTTAATAGACGGGAGGGCCGGGGTGGAGACCCAGTACTTC. It translates to CASSLIDGRAGVETQYF.

The genes are TRBV12-3 or TRBV12-4 and TRBJ2-1; no firm D call. The V end was cut by 6 bases, the J end by 7 bases, with 7 bases between. This CDR3 spans 11 amino acids. In DNA form, the CDR3 reads TGTGCCAGCAGCCCCGAAAATGAGCAGTTCTTC. Translated, it gives CASSPENEQFF.

The V gene is TRBV10-3, the J gene TRBJ2-3, with 10 bases aligning to TRBD2. V trimming: 10 bases; J trimming: 3 bases; junction bases outside the gene matches: 4. The germline CDR1 and CDR2 sequences are ENHRY and SYGVKD. CDR3 length equals 13 residues. The chain's CDR3 is CATAGGPTDTQYF. The CDR3, as DNA: TGTGCCACAGCGGGAGGGCCGACAGATACGCAGTATTTT.

This clonotype was detected once. The chain recombines TRBV6-2 or TRBV6-3 with TRBJ2-7; the match to TRBD2 covers 8 bases. Unmatched junction bases numbered 5, after V lost 0 bases and J lost 1 base. Germline loops: CDR1 MNHEY, CDR2 SVGEGT. The CDR3 loop spans 16 amino acids. CDR3 DNA sequence: TGTGCCAGCAGTTACTCGAGCGGGGGACTATCCTACGAGCAGTACTTC. Its translation is CASSYSSGGLSYEQYF.

In its sample, this clonotype was seen a few times. This rearrangement joins TRBV7-2 to TRBJ1-5, with TRBD1 matching over 8 bases. The trim removed 2 bases at V and 3 bases at J, leaving 3 bases unmatched. The germline CDR1 and CDR2 sequences are SGHTA and FQGNSA. The CDR3 sequence is 15 residues long. The CDR3 spells CASSLNRGINQPQHF. In nucleotides, the CDR3 is TGTGCCAGCAGCTTAAACAGGGGGATCAATCAGCCCCAGCATTTT.

The chain couples TRBV7-2 to TRBJ1-3; no clear D. Trimming removed 3 bases from V and 4 bases from J, with 7 bases in between. Germline-derived CDR1 and CDR2 are SGHTA and FQGNSA. The CDR3 contains 13 residues. The CDR3 sequence is CASSFEWGNTIYF. For the CDR3, the DNA is TGTGCCAGCAGCTTTGAATGGGGAAACACCATATATTTT.

This sequence joins TRBV6-5 and TRBJ1-1; D gene ambiguous. V was clipped by 5 bases and J by 8 bases, with 9 bases between them. The CDR3 length is 11 residues. The germline gives CDR1 MNHEY, CDR2 SVGAGI. CDR3 protein: CASSTPPEAFF. CDR3 in DNA: TGTGCCAGCAGTACGCCCCCAGAAGCTTTCTTT.

This clonotype was detected once. The genes are TRBV5-1 and TRBJ2-3, with 10 bases matching TRBD1. The CDR3 is 15 amino acids. The ends lost 7 bases at V and 4 bases at J; junction bases unmatched: 9. The germline V gene has CDR1 SGHRS and CDR2 YFSETQ. CDR3 sequence (DNA): TGCGCCAGCCTCCAGACAGGGGGCGCGGCAGATACGCAGTATTTT. The encoded protein is CASLQTGGAADTQYF.

The table lists this clonotype with many counts. The rearrangement joins TRBV5-1 to TRBJ2-1; 9 bases agree with TRBD1. In germline, CDR1 is SGHRS, CDR2 YFSETQ. V dropped 5 bases and J dropped 5; count of bases not matched to a gene: 2. CDR3 length: 13 amino acids. CDR3 DNA sequence: TGCGCCAGCAGACAGGGGGCCGACAATGAGCAGTTCTTC. It yields the protein CASRQGADNEQFF.

This clonotype was detected many times. The gene calls are TRBV6-5 and TRBJ2-6; D remains unclear. The length of the CDR3 is 17 residues. The ends were cut back, 4 bases at V and 0 bases at J, with 13 bases in the middle. CDR1 and CDR2 from the germline V gene are MNHEY and SVGAGI. CDR3 residues: CASSSISEDSGANVLTF. The CDR3 DNA is TGTGCCAGCAGTTCCATCTCTGAGGACTCTGGGGCCAACGTCCTGACTTTC.

Only a few counts were recorded for this clonotype. The chain recombines TRBV29-1 with TRBJ1-2; D may be TRBD1 (5 bases). Germline assignment: CDR1 SQVTM and CDR2 ANQGSEA. V gave up 7 bases and J gave up 5 bases, with 14 bases separating them. CDR3 length: 12 amino acids. The DNA of the CDR3 is TGCAGCGCCTTGGGGGGGGAGTATGGCTACACCTTC. It translates to CSALGGEYGYTF. The whole variable domain, remainder taken from reference TRBV29-1 and TRBJ1-2, is SAVISQKPSRDICQRGTSLTIQCQVDSQVTMMFWYRQQPGQSLTLIATANQGSEATYESGFVIDKFPISRPNLTFSTLTVSNMSPEDSSIYLCSALGGEYGYTFGSGTRLTVV.